The 23 T cell receptor beta chains presented below share a single source sample, sequenced in a study of blood T cell repertoires in COVID-19. Clones were sequenced by immunoSEQ multiplex PCR, and TCRdb holds only the in-frame ones, with some missing. The sample yields roughly 20,000 clones, roughly 89% seen once. Sequencing input: peripheral blood. The receptors here all came from a man in his 60s with active COVID-19.

J is TRBJ2-7 and V is TRBV4-1; tentative D call: TRBD2 (7 bases). V gave up 8 bases and J gave up 3 bases, with 14 bases separating them. CDR1 and CDR2 (germline): MGHRA, YSYEKL. The CDR3 is 13 amino acids. In nucleotides, the CDR3 is TGCGCCAGCTGGGGGGGGCGTCTCTACGAGCAGTACTTC. Translated, it gives CASWGGRLYEQYF.

This chain connects TRBV5-4 to TRBJ1-4; 9 positions match TRBD1. V trimming: 0 bases; J trimming: 8 bases; junction bases outside the gene matches: 11. Germline assignment: CDR1 SGHNT and CDR2 YYREEE (reference sequence). CDR3 length equals 17 residues. In DNA, the CDR3 is TGTGCCAGCAGCTTGGCGGGACAGGGCTTACGTGGGGAAAAACTGTTTTTT. Translation gives CASSLAGQGLRGEKLFF.

The chain joins TRBV9 to TRBJ2-7; 7 bases align to TRBD2. With 3 bases clipped from V and 2 bases from J, the junction kept 5 bases outside the gene matches. Germline V gives CDR1 SGDLS, CDR2 YYNGEE. The CDR3 totals 14 residues. CDR3 DNA: TGTGCCAGCAGCGACGAGCGGGGTCCCTACGAGCAGTACTTC. Its protein is CASSDERGPYEQYF.

The chain links TRBV6-5 to TRBJ1-6, with 7 bases identical to TRBD1. This CDR3 is built from 14 residues. Losses at the gene ends were 5 bases for V and 7 bases for J; bases not matched to a gene: 5. CDR1 is MNHEY and CDR2 is SVGAGI in the germline V gene. The CDR3 coding sequence is TGTGCCAGCAGTCGGGACAGTTGGAATTCACCCCTCCACTTT. This sequence encodes CASSRDSWNSPLHF.

This rearrangement joins TRBV6-4 to TRBJ1-6; D possibly corresponds to TRBD1 (6 bases). Trimming pared 6 bases from V and 8 bases from J, leaving 29 bases between. CDR1 MRHNA and CDR2 SNTAGT come from the germline V gene. CDR3 size: 19 residues. In DNA form, the CDR3 reads TGTGCCAGCAGGTCGTGGGGACAATCCCCTCCTAGACCTTATTCACCCCTCCACTTT. Translation gives CASRSWGQSPPRPYSPLHF.

The rearrangement links TRBV15 to TRBJ2-3; perhaps TRBD1 as D (6 bases). This CDR3 spans 15 amino acids. CDR1 is LNHNV, CDR2 YYDKDF, per germline (reference sequence). The V and J ends lost 5 bases and 2 bases respectively, with 14 bases between them. CDR3: CATSGGQLDTDTQYF. The CDR3 DNA reads as TGTGCCACCAGCGGAGGACAGTTAGACACAGATACGCAGTATTTT.

The chain carries TRBV5-4 and TRBJ2-7; 9 positions match TRBD1. Germline V lookup: CDR1 SGHNT, CDR2 YYREEE (reference sequence). CDR3 size: 16 residues. V lost 0 bases and J lost 2; bases outside the gene matches: 6. The CDR3 DNA follows: TGTGCCAGCAGCTTGGGGGGACAGGGTGCGGCCTACGAGCAGTACTTC. Translated: CASSLGGQGAAYEQYF.

The chain is built from TRBV3-1 (or the pseudogene TRBV3-2) and TRBJ1-5; no clear D gene. Trimming took 4 bases from V and 4 from J, leaving 8 bases between them. From germline, CDR1 is LGHDT and CDR2 YNNKEL (reference sequence). The CDR3 has 13 residues. The CDR3 bases are TGTGCCAGCAGCCTACAGAGAAATCAGCCCCAGCATTTT. Translation gives CASSLQRNQPQHF.

J is TRBJ2-3 and V is TRBV4-2; 10 bases match TRBD2. J gave up 6 bases and V 4 bases, and 7 bases lay outside the gene matches. Looked up from germline, CDR1 is LGHNA and CDR2 is YNFKEQ. The CDR3 loop spans 15 amino acids. Written as DNA, the CDR3 is TGTGCCAGCAGCCTCCAAGCGGGAGGGCGTGATACGCAGTATTTT. Protein product: CASSLQAGGRDTQYF.

The J gene is TRBJ1-4, the V gene TRBV6-1; a possible D gene is TRBD1 (6 bases). Germline V lookup: CDR1 MNHNS, CDR2 SASEGT. V lost 0 bases to trimming and J lost 10 bases, with 21 bases between them. The CDR3 is 17 residues long. CDR3 loop: CASSEAGHPKIKGKLFF. The CDR3 DNA reads as TGTGCCAGCAGTGAAGCGGGACACCCGAAGATAAAGGGAAAACTGTTTTTT.

The V and J genes are TRBV28 and TRBJ2-7; 9 bases fit TRBD2. The trim removed 5 bases at V and 7 bases at J, leaving 15 bases unmatched. The V gene's germline CDR1 is MDHEN and CDR2 SYDVKM. This CDR3 region has 16 residues. The CDR3 region has the DNA TGTGCCAGCAGTAGTTCCCCGGGACTAGCTCAGGATGAGCAGTACTTC. It encodes CASSSSPGLAQDEQYF.

The CDR3 region is CASSSAPRTGDHEQYF. CDR3 DNA sequence: TGTGCCAGTAGTTCCGCACCCCGGACAGGGGACCACGAGCAGTACTTC. The V and J genes are TRBV19 and TRBJ2-7, with 9 bases fitting TRBD1. CDR3 size: 16 residues. Losses at the gene ends were 5 bases for V and 5 bases for J; bases not matched to a gene: 13. Germline V gene data show CDR1 as LNHDA and CDR2 as SQIVND (reference sequence).

The chain is built from TRBV27 and TRBJ2-2, with a weak D call TRBD2 (6 bases). The length of the CDR3 is 17 residues. Germline V lookup: CDR1 MNHEY, CDR2 SMNVEV (reference sequence). The V end was cut by 8 bases, the J end by 3 bases, with 22 bases between. DNA for the CDR3: TGTGCCAGCGGGAACCATTTTGGCGGGACCGACACCGGGGAGCTGTTTTTT. Translation gives CASGNHFGGTDTGELFF.

This clone was recorded once. V and J are TRBV18 and TRBJ2-5, with 7 bases identical to TRBD1. Unmatched junction bases numbered 13, after V lost 9 bases and J lost 3 bases. The germline V gene has CDR1 KGHSH and CDR2 LQKENI. This CDR3 has 15 amino acids. Here the CDR3 DNA reads TGTGCCAGTCAGACTCGAGGGGGCGAGAAAGAGACCCAGTACTTC. Translated, it gives CASQTRGGEKETQYF.

Comment on this clone: Other DNA sequences from this sample encode an identical CDR3 as well. The chain joins TRBV19 to TRBJ1-1; TRBD1 is a possible D gene (5 bases). CDR1 and CDR2 (germline): LNHDA, SQIVND (reference sequence). V was pared by 3 bases and J by 4 bases, with 9 bases between. The CDR3 consists of 13 residues. CDR3 nucleotides: TGTGCCAGTAGTATTCGACAGCCCACTGAAGCTTTCTTT. Protein: CASSIRQPTEAFF.

The chain links TRBV21-1 to TRBJ2-3; TRBD1, as called in the table, went unchecked against the DNA. TRBV21-1 is a pseudogene segment. There are 18 residues in the CDR3. Written as DNA, the CDR3 is TGTGCCAGCAGCAAAACGGTCGTTATAGGGGTCGGCACAGATACGCAGTATTTT. It codes for CASSKTVVIGVGTDTQYF.

The J gene is TRBJ2-5, the V gene TRBV18, with D possibly matching TRBD1 (5 bases). The CDR3 runs to 14 residues. Germline V CDR1 and CDR2: KGHSH, LQKENI. Deletions cut 2 bases from V and 3 bases from J, with 10 bases between. CDR3: CASSPFIGEETQYF. As DNA, the CDR3 is TGTGCCAGCTCACCATTCATAGGGGAAGAGACCCAGTACTTC.

The gene calls are TRBV28 and TRBJ2-7, with D possibly being TRBD2 (6 bases). Trimming left V 4 bases short and J 5 bases short, with 24 bases between. The germline V gene has CDR1 MDHEN and CDR2 SYDVKM. This CDR3 has 17 amino acids. CDR3: CASSSHPGLPGRDEQYF. In DNA, the CDR3 is TGTGCCAGCAGTTCCCATCCGGGACTTCCTGGAAGGGACGAGCAGTACTTC.

V usage is TRBV30 and J usage is TRBJ1-5; 7 nucleotides line up with TRBD1. CDR1 GTSNPN and CDR2 SVGIG come from the germline V gene (reference sequence). V lost 4 bases to trimming and J lost 4 bases; unmatched junction nucleotides: 4. The CDR3 contains 13 residues. The CDR3 DNA reads as TGTGCCTGGACGGACAGGCCGAATCAGCCCCAGCATTTT. This sequence encodes CAWTDRPNQPQHF.

The chain is built from TRBV4-2 and TRBJ2-5; 14 positions match TRBD2. This CDR3 comprises 16 residues. J gave up 2 bases and V 1 base, and 0 bases lay outside the gene matches. The germline V gene has CDR1 LGHNA and CDR2 YNFKEQ. The CDR3: CASSQGLAGGQETQYF. For the CDR3, the DNA is TGTGCCAGCAGCCAAGGACTAGCGGGGGGGCAAGAGACCCAGTACTTC.

This clone was detected once. The J gene is TRBJ1-1, the V gene TRBV10-3; D not resolved. Germline V gene lookup returns CDR1 ENHRY and CDR2 SYGVKD. V gave up 6 bases and J gave up 4 bases, with 15 bases separating them. CDR3 length: 14 residues. CDR3 sequence (DNA): TGTGCCATCAGGGAGGAGCCGCGAGGCACTGAAGCTTTCTTT. Protein sequence: CAIREEPRGTEAFF.

This clone came up a few times. The J gene is TRBJ2-7, the V gene TRBV7-9, with D possibly being TRBD1 (5 bases). Germline V lookup: CDR1 SEHNR, CDR2 FQNEAQ (reference sequence). V was clipped by 2 bases and J by 1 base, with 9 bases between them. The CDR3 length is 14 residues. CDR3 in amino acids: CASSLLGASYEQYF. CDR3 DNA: TGTGCCAGCAGCTTACTTGGGGCGTCCTACGAGCAGTACTTC.

The chain has TRBV25-1 and TRBJ2-1; TRBD2 agrees at 7 bases. Trimming took 3 bases from V and 4 from J; bases not matched to a gene: 12. The V gene's germline CDR1 is MGHDK and CDR2 SYGVNS. The CDR3 runs to 17 residues. In DNA, the CDR3 is TGTGCCAGCAGTGATACCTCCCGGGGGGTTTCATACAATGAGCAGTTCTTC. Protein sequence: CASSDTSRGVSYNEQFF.